What follows are 6 T cell receptor beta chains derived from one specimen sequenced in a study of vaccination and CD4 T cells after COVID-19. Antigen specificity for these receptors is unknown. Cultured CD4+ T-cell DNA underwent Oncomine TCR Beta short-read sequencing. Each CDR3 protein gets one entry after TCRdb re-called the PCR reads with MiXCR. Here the sample spans 20,000 to 30,000 distinct CDR3 sequences, roughly 29% being singletons. Time point: late sampling 161 to 241 days after vaccination in three convalescent patients. The treatment is: roughly 10-day PBMC culture with coronavirus spike peptide pools or control peptides (ViraFEST assay). The sample here was CD4+ T cells from blood, cultured in vitro, taken about 7 months after SARS-CoV-2 vaccination. Receptors originate from a human donor who had recovered from COVID-19.

V usage is TRBV6-1 and J usage is TRBJ1-2; no reliable D call. The CDR3 contains 18 residues. From germline, CDR1 is MNHNS and CDR2 SASEGT. V was shortened by 3 bases and J by 7 bases, with 27 bases between the two germline ends. CDR3 region: CASSELTKAEDRRRGYTF. The CDR3 DNA reads TGTGCCAGCAGTGAGTTAACTAAGGCGGAGGACCGACGGCGTGGCTACACCTTC.

This clonotype was observed a handful of times. The chain links TRBV20-1 to TRBJ2-7; 9 bases fit TRBD2. Germline CDR1 DFQATT, CDR2 SNEGSKA (reference sequence). The CDR3 has 15 residues. V lost 0 bases, J lost 4 bases, and 7 bases stayed unmatched. The chain's CDR3 is CSAREVREGRYEQYF. The DNA of the CDR3 is TGCAGTGCTAGAGAGGTGCGGGAGGGCCGGTACGAGCAGTACTTC.

V is TRBV7-3 and J is TRBJ2-1; TRBD2 is a possible D gene (6 bases). The V gene's germline CDR1 is SGHTA and CDR2 FQGTGA. The germline V and J ends were trimmed by 2 bases and 8 bases, with 16 bases remaining between them. This CDR3 region has 15 residues. This chain's CDR3 is CASSLVGGPQDEQFF. The CDR3 bases are TGTGCCAGCAGCTTAGTCGGAGGGCCGCAAGATGAGCAGTTCTTC.

The chain uses TRBV6-4 and TRBJ2-3; TRBD1 aligns across 10 bases. CDR1 and CDR2 from the germline V gene are MRHNA and SNTAGT. V shed 3 bases and J 1 base; nucleotides not matched to a gene: 1. The length of the CDR3 is 15 residues. This CDR3 reads CASSDGTGGTDTQYF. Here the CDR3 DNA reads TGTGCCAGCAGTGATGGGACAGGGGGCACAGATACGCAGTATTTT.

This clonotype has more than one count but fewer than ten. The chain is built from TRBV7-8 and TRBJ2-1; 12 nucleotides match TRBD2. The CDR3 spans 16 residues. With 2 bases clipped from V and 5 bases from J, the junction kept 4 bases outside the gene matches. In germline, CDR1 is SGHVS, CDR2 FQNEAQ. The CDR3 here is CASSLRGTSGHNEQFF. CDR3 in DNA: TGTGCCAGCAGCTTAAGGGGGACTAGCGGGCACAATGAGCAGTTCTTC.

This clonotype has just a few counts. This chain links TRBV20-1 with TRBJ1-6; D perhaps matches TRBD1 (5 bases). The CDR3 is 12 amino acids. Trimming pared 7 bases from V and 8 bases from J, leaving 12 bases between. Germline V gene lookup returns CDR1 DFQATT and CDR2 SNEGSKA (reference sequence). The CDR3 here is CSVPPGHSPLHF. The CDR3 bases are TGCAGTGTCCCCCCGGGACATTCACCCCTCCACTTT.